Listed below are T cell receptor beta chains from one sample, sequenced in a study of blood T cell repertoires in COVID-19. Profiled with immunoSEQ multiplex PCR; TCRdb holds only in-frame clones, not every one. Of about 300,000 clones listed, roughly 85% are singletons. Material for sequencing was PBMCs or T cells enriched from blood (not recorded which). The receptor set was obtained from a woman aged 30 to 39 who had been exposed to COVID-19. CDR3s include the opening cysteine and the closing phenylalanine or tryptophan. The order of the fields is CDR3 DNA, CDR3 protein, clone size, V gene, D gene, J gene. A D gene is named only where the DNA matches it firmly. The size field is filled for only some rows; it gives once, few, many or a size class.

TGTGCCAGCAGTTTATCAGGGATCACCGGGGAGCTGTTTTTT CASSLSGITGELFF few TRBV28 - TRBJ2-2
TGCGCCAGCAGCCAAGAAGGGGAACACTTCACCGGGGAGCTGTTTTTT CASSQEGEHFTGELFF few TRBV4-3 - TRBJ2-2
TGTGCCAGCAGCTCCCCCAACATGGCAGATACGCAGTATTTT CASSSPNMADTQYF - TRBV5-6 - TRBJ2-3
TGTGCCAGCAGCTCTTTAGCAACAGGGGGGTTCTCCTACGAGCAGTACTTC CASSSLATGGFSYEQYF once TRBV7-9 TRBD1 TRBJ2-7
TGCAGCGTTGAAAGTTCGGACAGGTCCCGAGGCTACACCTTC CSVESSDRSRGYTF once TRBV29-1 TRBD1 TRBJ1-2
TGTGCCAGCAGTTTAGGCAGGGGGGAGCAGTACTTC CASSLGRGEQYF once TRBV27 TRBD1 TRBJ2-7
TGTGCCAGCAGCCTTCTTTTCCCCGGGGAGCTGTTTTTT CASSLLFPGELFF few TRBV7-9 - TRBJ2-2
TGTGCCAGCAGCAAGGCCTGGCTAGCGGGGGGGTATACTTACAATGAGCAGTTCTTC CASSKAWLAGGYTYNEQFF - TRBV21-1 - TRBJ2-1
TGTGCCAGCAGTTATCTCGACAGGGAGCGAACCTACGAGCAGTACTTC CASSYLDRERTYEQYF - TRBV14 TRBD1 TRBJ2-7
TGTGCCAGCAGCTCCGGACAGACCGCCTACGAGCAGTACTTC CASSSGQTAYEQYF - TRBV5-4 - TRBJ2-7
TGCGCCAGCAGCCAAGCAGGGGCCCACGAGCAGTACTTC CASSQAGAHEQYF once TRBV4-3 - TRBJ2-7
TGTGCCAGCAGTGACTCAGGACAGGGGGACTACGAGCAGTACTTC CASSDSGQGDYEQYF - TRBV6-5 TRBD1 TRBJ2-7
TGTGCCAGCAGCAAAAAGCCCGGACAGGGGGCCTCGAGAGACTATGGCTACACCTTC CASSKKPGQGASRDYGYTF - TRBV21-1 - TRBJ1-2
TGTGCCACCAGTGACCCAGGACAAATTGAAGCTTTCTTT CATSDPGQIEAFF - TRBV24-1 - TRBJ1-1
TGTGCCAGCAGTGAAGGTATAGGGACAGCCTATGGCTACACCTTC CASSEGIGTAYGYTF - TRBV2 TRBD1 TRBJ1-2
TGTGCCAGCAGCCTGGTCGGCCTAGCGGCTGACAATGAGCAGTTCTTC CASSLVGLAADNEQFF - TRBV7-9 TRBD2 TRBJ2-1
TGTGCCAGCGCCGGGCTAGCGGGACCAGATACGCAGTATTTT CASAGLAGPDTQYF - TRBV2 TRBD2 TRBJ2-3
TGTGCCAGCAAGGGCGGGGGCCGCTCGTTGTACTATGGCTACACCTTC CASKGGGRSLYYGYTF - TRBV7-9 - TRBJ1-2
TGTGCCTGGAGTCCCAGGGTTACTGACCCGAACACTGAAGCTTTCTTT CAWSPRVTDPNTEAFF once TRBV30 - TRBJ1-1
TGTGCCAGCTCACCATTTGAGGCAGGGGTATTTTTCTCTGGAAACACCATATATTTT CASSPFEAGVFFSGNTIYF - TRBV18 - TRBJ1-3
TGTGCCAGCTCACTATCAACAGGGGGCGATGGCTACACCTTC CASSLSTGGDGYTF - TRBV18 TRBD1 TRBJ1-2
TGTGCCAGCAGCCAAGGAATCCGGGGACAGGGGAACACTGAAGCTTTCTTT CASSQGIRGQGNTEAFF - TRBV3-1/TRBV3-2 TRBD1 TRBJ1-1